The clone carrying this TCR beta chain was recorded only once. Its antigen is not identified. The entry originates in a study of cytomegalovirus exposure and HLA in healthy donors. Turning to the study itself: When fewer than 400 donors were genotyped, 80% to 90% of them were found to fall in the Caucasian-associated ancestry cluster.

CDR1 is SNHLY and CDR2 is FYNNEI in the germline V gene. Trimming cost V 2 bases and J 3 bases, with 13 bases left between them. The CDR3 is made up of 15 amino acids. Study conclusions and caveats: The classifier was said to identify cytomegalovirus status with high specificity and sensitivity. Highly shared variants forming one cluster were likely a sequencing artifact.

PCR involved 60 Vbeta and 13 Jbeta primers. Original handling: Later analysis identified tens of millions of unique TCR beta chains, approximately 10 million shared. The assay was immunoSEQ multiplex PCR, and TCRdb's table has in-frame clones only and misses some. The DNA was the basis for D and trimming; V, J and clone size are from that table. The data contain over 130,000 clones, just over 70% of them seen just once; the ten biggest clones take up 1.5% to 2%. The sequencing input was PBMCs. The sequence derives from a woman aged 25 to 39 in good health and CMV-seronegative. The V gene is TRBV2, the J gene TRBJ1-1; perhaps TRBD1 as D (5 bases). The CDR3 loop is CASSELGRGHTEAFF. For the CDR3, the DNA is TGTGCCAGCAGTGAACTAGGGCGGGGACACACTGAAGCTTTCTTT.